This passage covers 4 T cell receptor beta chains from one sample sequenced in a study of T cells in Graves' hyperthyroidism and ophthalmopathy. Amplification of TCR beta CDR3 regions was performed using RNA transcripts as template. The TCR CDR3 first-round RT-PCR relied on the HTBI primer set. MiXCR was run by TCRdb on the multiplex PCR reads, yielding one entry per CDR3 protein. The sample contains around 600,000 distinct CDR3 sequences, 13% to 15% of which appear only once. The sample comprised blood. The receptors were sampled from a woman under 30 with Graves' ophthalmopathy.

This clonotype was recorded many times. The chain carries TRBV5-6 and TRBJ2-7; TRBD2 matches at 7 bases. The CDR3 runs to 15 residues. V shed 2 bases and J 3 bases; nucleotides not matched to a gene: 8. Germline lookup yields CDR1 SGHDT and CDR2 YYEEEE. CDR3 bases: TGTGCCAGCAGCTTTGGGACTACTCGCTTCTACGAGCAGTACTTC. It yields the protein CASSFGTTRFYEQYF.

The chain has TRBV30 and TRBJ2-1, with TRBD2 matching 8 bases. Germline CDR1 is GTSNPN and CDR2 is SVGIG (reference sequence). Trimming took 4 bases from V and 6 from J; bases not matched to a gene: 11. The CDR3 extends over 15 amino acids. The CDR3 DNA sequence: TGTGCCTGGAAGTGGCCGGGAGGGCTCGGCAATGAGCAGTTCTTC. Translated, it gives CAWKWPGGLGNEQFF.

The chain links TRBV15 to TRBJ2-2, with 10 positions matching TRBD2. CDR1 is LNHNV, CDR2 YYDKDF, per germline (reference sequence). The CDR3 loop spans 15 amino acids. The J segment lost 6 bases and the V segment lost 5 bases, leaving 6 bases of the junction unmatched. CDR3 in DNA: TGTGCCACCAGCGCCGAAGCGGGGGGGTCCGGGGAGCTGTTTTTT. Protein: CATSAEAGGSGELFF.

This sequence joins TRBV12-5 and TRBJ2-5; 12 bases align to TRBD1. This CDR3 comprises 18 residues. Germline V gene sequence: CDR1 LGHNT, CDR2 FRNRAP. V lost 1 base to trimming and J lost 4 bases; unmatched junction nucleotides: 10. In nucleotides, the CDR3 is TGTGCTAGTGGTTTGGCTCGGGACAGGGGGCATTTAGGAGAGACCCAGTACTTC. This sequence encodes CASGLARDRGHLGETQYF.